Presented here are 9 T cell receptor beta chains from one specimen sequenced in a study of blood T cell repertoires in COVID-19. TCRdb's table, derived via immunoSEQ multiplex PCR, lists solely in-frame clones and lacks some. The top ten hold less than 6% of the sample, which has some 150,000 clones, less than 90% seen once. Sequencing was carried out using PBMCs or T cells enriched from blood (not recorded which). The receptors derive from a woman in her forties or fifties who had been exposed to COVID-19.

The chain joins TRBV27 to TRBJ1-1; D is unclear. This CDR3 is 13 amino acids long. Trimming cost V 3 bases and J 7 bases, with 12 bases left between them. Germline V gene sequence: CDR1 MNHEY, CDR2 SMNVEV (reference sequence). In nucleotides, the CDR3 is TGTGCCAGCAGTTTTGGGAGAGGGTTTGAAGCTTTCTTT. The encoded protein is CASSFGRGFEAFF.

V gene TRBV27 combines with J gene TRBJ2-2; 7 bases are a match to TRBD2. CDR1 MNHEY and CDR2 SMNVEV come from the germline V gene (reference sequence). CDR3 length: 17 residues. J was trimmed by 6 bases and V by 6 bases; bases with no gene match: 16. The CDR3 nucleotides are TGTGCCAGCAGGGGGGAGTGGGGGAGGGCCGGCGCCGGGGAGCTGTTTTTT. Amino acids: CASRGEWGRAGAGELFF.

J is TRBJ2-7 and V is TRBV2; perhaps TRBD2 as D (5 bases). V lost 6 bases, J lost 3 bases, and 15 bases lay in between. The length of the CDR3 is 14 residues. Looked up from germline, CDR1 is SNHLY and CDR2 is FYNNEI. The CDR3 reads CASSEGNWNYEQYF. As DNA, the CDR3 is TGTGCCAGCAGCGAGGGAAATTGGAACTACGAGCAGTACTTC. Full variable domain (outside the CDR3, taken from reference TRBV2 and TRBJ2-7): EPEVTQTPSHQVTQMGQEVILRCVPISNHLYFYWYRQILGQKVEFLVSFYNNEISEKSEIFDDQFSVERPDGSNFTLKIRSTKLEDSAMYFCASSEGNWNYEQYFGPGTRLTVT.

The V call is TRBV6-5, the J call TRBJ1-1, with D possibly matching TRBD1 (5 bases). The germline V gene encodes CDR1 MNHEY and CDR2 SVGAGI. This CDR3 has 13 amino acids. Between the trimmed V and J ends, which lost 7 bases and 4 bases, there was a span of 13 bases. DNA of the CDR3: TGTGCCAGCATTGCCAGGGTCGGCACTGAAGCTTTCTTT. Translated, it gives CASIARVGTEAFF.

The V gene is TRBV29-1, the J gene TRBJ2-1, with D possibly TRBD2 on 6 matching bases. V was shortened by 3 bases and J by 6 bases, with 15 bases between the two germline ends. Germline CDR1 and CDR2: SQVTM and ANQGSEA. The CDR3 is made up of 14 amino acids. The CDR3 nucleotides are TGCAGCGTTGAGGTTAGCGGCGCCGGCAATGAGCAGTTCTTC. Translated, it gives CSVEVSGAGNEQFF.

The chain is built from TRBV4-3 and TRBJ1-2; D is unresolved. With 1 base removed from V and 5 bases from J, the gap between germline ends came to 8 bases. The CDR3 contains 13 residues. Looked up from germline, CDR1 is LGHNA and CDR2 is YSLEER. CDR3 bases: TGCGCCAGCAGCCAAGGCCCCCTATATGGCTACACCTTC. Residues: CASSQGPLYGYTF.

This clone has just a few counts. The chain recombines TRBV5-1 with TRBJ2-3; TRBD2 aligns across 9 bases. In germline, CDR1 is SGHRS, CDR2 YFSETQ. The CDR3 is made up of 17 amino acids. V dropped 2 bases and J dropped 4; count of bases not matched to a gene: 11. In DNA, the CDR3 is TGCGCCAGCAGCTTCGGTATTGCGGGAGGGCTCCCAGATACGCAGTATTTT. Its protein is CASSFGIAGGLPDTQYF.

The chain couples TRBV11-2 to TRBJ1-5, with 7 bases lining up with TRBD1. The CDR3 is 14 residues long. The ends lost 5 bases at V and 2 bases at J; junction bases unmatched: 3. Germline values: CDR1 SGHAT, CDR2 FQNNGV. The DNA of the CDR3 is TGTGCCAGCAGCGCGGGACAGCGCAATCAGCCCCAGCATTTT. This gives the protein CASSAGQRNQPQHF.

This clone was observed a few times. The V and J genes are TRBV27 and TRBJ1-1; 7 positions match TRBD1. V trimming: 5 bases; J trimming: 8 bases; junction bases outside the gene matches: 8. The length of the CDR3 is 13 residues. Germline values: CDR1 MNHEY, CDR2 SMNVEV (reference sequence). The CDR3 reads CASSTRQGSEAFF. The CDR3, as DNA: TGTGCCAGCAGTACCAGACAGGGAAGCGAAGCTTTCTTT.